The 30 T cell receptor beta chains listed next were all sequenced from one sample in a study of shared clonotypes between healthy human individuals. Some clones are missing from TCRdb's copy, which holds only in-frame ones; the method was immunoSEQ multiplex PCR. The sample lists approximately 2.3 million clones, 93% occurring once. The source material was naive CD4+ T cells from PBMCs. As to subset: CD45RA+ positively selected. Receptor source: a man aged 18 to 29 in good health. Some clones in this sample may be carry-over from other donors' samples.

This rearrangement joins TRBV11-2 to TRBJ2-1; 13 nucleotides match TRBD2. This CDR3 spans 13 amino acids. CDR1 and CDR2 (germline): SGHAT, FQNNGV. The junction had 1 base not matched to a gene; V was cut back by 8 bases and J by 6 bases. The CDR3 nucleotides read TGTGCCAGCCGACTAGCGGGAGGCAATGAGCAGTTCTTC. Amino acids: CASRLAGGNEQFF.

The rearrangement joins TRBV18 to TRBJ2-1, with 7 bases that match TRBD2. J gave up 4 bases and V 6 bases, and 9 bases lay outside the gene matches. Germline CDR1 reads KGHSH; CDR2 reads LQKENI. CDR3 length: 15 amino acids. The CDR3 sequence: CASSPAGDPYNEQFF. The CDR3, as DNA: TGTGCCAGCTCCCCGGCGGGAGACCCTTACAATGAGCAGTTCTTC.

CDR3 loop: CASSPDVGSYNEQFF. CDR3 sequence (DNA): TGTGCCAGCTCACCGGACGTCGGGTCCTACAATGAGCAGTTCTTC. The chain has TRBV18 and TRBJ2-1; D is unclear. The V gene lost 3 bases and the J gene lost 1 base, with 10 bases spanning the gap. Germline V gives CDR1 KGHSH, CDR2 LQKENI. The CDR3 spans 15 residues.

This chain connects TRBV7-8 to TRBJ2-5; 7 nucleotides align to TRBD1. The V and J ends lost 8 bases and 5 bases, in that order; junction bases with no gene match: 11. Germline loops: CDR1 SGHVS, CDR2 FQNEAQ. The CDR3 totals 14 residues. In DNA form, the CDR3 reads TGTGCCAGCCTCTATCGGGACAGCTCGGAGACCCAGTACTTC. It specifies CASLYRDSSETQYF.

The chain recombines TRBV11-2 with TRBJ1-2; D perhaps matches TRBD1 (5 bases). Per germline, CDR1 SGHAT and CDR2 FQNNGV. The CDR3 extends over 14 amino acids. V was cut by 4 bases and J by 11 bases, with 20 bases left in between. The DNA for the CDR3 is TGTGCCAGCAGCTGGGGGACGGGGCCCCTCCGGTACACCTTC. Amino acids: CASSWGTGPLRYTF.

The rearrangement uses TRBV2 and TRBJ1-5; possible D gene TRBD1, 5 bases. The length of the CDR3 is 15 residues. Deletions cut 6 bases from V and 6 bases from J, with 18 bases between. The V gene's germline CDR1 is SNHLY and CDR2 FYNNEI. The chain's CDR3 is CASSSIVEGIQPQHF. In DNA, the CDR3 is TGTGCCAGCAGCTCCATCGTGGAGGGGATTCAGCCCCAGCATTTT.

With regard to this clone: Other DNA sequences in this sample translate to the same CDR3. CDR3 loop: CASSPGQGSTDTQYF. DNA of the CDR3: TGTGCCAGCAGCCCTGGACAGGGAAGCACAGATACGCAGTATTTT. The gene calls are TRBV5-4 and TRBJ2-3, with TRBD1 matching over 8 bases. CDR1 is SGHNT, CDR2 YYREEE, per germline (reference sequence). J was trimmed by 0 bases and V by 4 bases; bases with no gene match: 4. This CDR3 spans 15 amino acids.

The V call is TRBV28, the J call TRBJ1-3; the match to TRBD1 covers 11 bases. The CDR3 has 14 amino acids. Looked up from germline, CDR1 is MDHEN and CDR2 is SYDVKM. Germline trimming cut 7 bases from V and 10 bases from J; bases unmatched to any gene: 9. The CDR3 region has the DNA TGTGCCAGCACTATTAGGACAGGGGGCTTAACCATATATTTT. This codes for CASTIRTGGLTIYF.

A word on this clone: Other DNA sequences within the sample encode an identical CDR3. CDR3 nucleotides: TGTGCCAGCAGTTACTCCGGCTACTATGGCTACACCTTC. Translated: CASSYSGYYGYTF. This chain connects TRBV6-5 to TRBJ1-2; no firm D call. V was shortened by 0 bases and J by 3 bases, with 5 bases between the two germline ends. The CDR3 is 13 amino acids. CDR1 MNHEY and CDR2 SVGAGI come from the germline V gene.

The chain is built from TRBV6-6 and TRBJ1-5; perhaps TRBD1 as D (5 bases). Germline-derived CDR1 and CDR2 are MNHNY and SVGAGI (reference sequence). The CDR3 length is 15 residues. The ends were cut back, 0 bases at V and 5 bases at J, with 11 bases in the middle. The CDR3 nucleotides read TGTGCCAGCAGTTACTCAGACAGTCAACATCAGCCCCAGCATTTT. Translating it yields CASSYSDSQHQPQHF.

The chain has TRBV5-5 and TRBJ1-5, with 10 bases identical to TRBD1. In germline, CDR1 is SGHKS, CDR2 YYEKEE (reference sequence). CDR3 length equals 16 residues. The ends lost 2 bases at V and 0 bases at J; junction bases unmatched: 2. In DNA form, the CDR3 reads TGTGCCAGCAGCTTCCGGGACAGGGGTAGCAATCAGCCCCAGCATTTT. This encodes CASSFRDRGSNQPQHF.

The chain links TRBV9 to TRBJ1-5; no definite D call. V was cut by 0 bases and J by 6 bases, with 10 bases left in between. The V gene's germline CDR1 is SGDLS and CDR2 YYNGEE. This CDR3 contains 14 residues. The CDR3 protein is CASSVAPAAQPQHF. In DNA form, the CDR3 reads TGTGCCAGCAGCGTAGCACCGGCGGCTCAGCCCCAGCATTTT.

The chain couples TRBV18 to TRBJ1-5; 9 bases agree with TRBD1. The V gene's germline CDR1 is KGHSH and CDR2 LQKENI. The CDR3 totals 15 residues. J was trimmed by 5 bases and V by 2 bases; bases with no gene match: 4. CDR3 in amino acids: CASSPRQGEDQPQHF. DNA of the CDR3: TGTGCCAGCTCACCAAGACAGGGGGAGGATCAGCCCCAGCATTTT. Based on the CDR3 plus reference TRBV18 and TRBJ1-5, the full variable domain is NAGVMQNPRHLVRRRGQEARLRCSPMKGHSHVYWYRQLPEEGLKFMVYLQKENIIDESGMPKERFSAEFPKEGPSILRIQQVVRGDSAAYFCASSPRQGEDQPQHFGDGTRLSIL.

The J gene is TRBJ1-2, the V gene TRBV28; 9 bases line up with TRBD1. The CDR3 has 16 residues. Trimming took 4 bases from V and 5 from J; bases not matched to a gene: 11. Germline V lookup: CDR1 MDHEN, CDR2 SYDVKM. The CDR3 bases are TGTGCCAGCAGTTCCGTCCCGGGACAGGGATGGTATGGCTACACCTTC. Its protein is CASSSVPGQGWYGYTF.

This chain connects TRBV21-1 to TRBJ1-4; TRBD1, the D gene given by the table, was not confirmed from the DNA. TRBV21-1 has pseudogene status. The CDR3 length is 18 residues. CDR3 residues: CASSKRGQGAYANEKLFF. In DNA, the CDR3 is TGTGCCAGCAGCAAGAGAGGACAGGGGGCGTATGCTAATGAAAAACTGTTTTTT.

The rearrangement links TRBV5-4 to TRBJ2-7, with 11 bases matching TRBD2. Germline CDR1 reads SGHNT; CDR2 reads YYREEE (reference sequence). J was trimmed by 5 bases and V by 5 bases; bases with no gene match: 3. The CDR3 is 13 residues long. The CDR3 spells CASRLAGVNEQYF. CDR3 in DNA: TGTGCCAGCAGACTAGCGGGAGTCAACGAGCAGTACTTC.

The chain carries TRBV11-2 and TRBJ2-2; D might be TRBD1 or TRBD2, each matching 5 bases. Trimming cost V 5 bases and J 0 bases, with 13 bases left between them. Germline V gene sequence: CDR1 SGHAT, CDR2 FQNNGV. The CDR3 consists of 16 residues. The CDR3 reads CASSPRGSTNTGELFF. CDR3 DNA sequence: TGTGCCAGCAGCCCCCGGGGCAGTACGAACACCGGGGAGCTGTTTTTT.

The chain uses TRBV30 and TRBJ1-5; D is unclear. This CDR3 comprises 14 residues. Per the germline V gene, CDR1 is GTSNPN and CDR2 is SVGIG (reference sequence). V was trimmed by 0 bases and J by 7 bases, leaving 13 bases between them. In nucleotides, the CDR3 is TGTGCCTGGAGTGTACTTGGGGTAGGCCAGCCCCAGCATTTT. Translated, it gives CAWSVLGVGQPQHF. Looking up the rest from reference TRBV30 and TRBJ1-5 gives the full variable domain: SQTIHQWPATLVQPVGSPLSLECTVEGTSNPNLYWYRQAAGRGLQLLFYSVGIGQISSEVPQNLSASRPQDRQFILSSKKLLLSDSGFYLCAWSVLGVGQPQHFGDGTRLSIL.

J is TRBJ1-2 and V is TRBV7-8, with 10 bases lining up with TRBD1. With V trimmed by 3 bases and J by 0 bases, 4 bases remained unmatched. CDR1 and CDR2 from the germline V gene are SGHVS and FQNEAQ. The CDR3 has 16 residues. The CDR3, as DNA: TGTGCCAGCAGCTTCTCCGGGACAGGGGCTAACTATGGCTACACCTTC. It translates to CASSFSGTGANYGYTF.

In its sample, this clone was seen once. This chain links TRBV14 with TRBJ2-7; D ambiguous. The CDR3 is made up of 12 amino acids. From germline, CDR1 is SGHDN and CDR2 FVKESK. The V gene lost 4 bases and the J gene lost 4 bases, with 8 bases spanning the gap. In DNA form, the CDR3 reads TGTGCCAGCAGCCCGGACCCGTACGAGCAGTACTTC. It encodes CASSPDPYEQYF. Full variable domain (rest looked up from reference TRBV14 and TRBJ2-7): EAGVTQFPSHSVIEKGQTVTLRCDPISGHDNLYWYRRVMGKEIKFLLHFVKESKQDESGMPNNRFLAERTGGTYSTLKVQPAELEDSGVYFCASSPDPYEQYFGPGTRLTVT.

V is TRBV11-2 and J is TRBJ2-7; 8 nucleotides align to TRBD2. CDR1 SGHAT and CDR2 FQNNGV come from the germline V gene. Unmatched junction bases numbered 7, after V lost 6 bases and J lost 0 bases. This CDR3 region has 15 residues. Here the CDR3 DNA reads TGTGCCAGCAGTTCATCTAGCGGGCTCTCCTACGAGCAGTACTTC. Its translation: CASSSSSGLSYEQYF.

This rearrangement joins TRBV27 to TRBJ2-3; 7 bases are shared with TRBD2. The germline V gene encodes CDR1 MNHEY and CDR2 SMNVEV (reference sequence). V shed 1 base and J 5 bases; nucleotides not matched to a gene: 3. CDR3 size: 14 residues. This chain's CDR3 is CASSLWASGDTQYF. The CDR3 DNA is TGTGCCAGCAGTTTATGGGCTAGCGGAGATACGCAGTATTTT.

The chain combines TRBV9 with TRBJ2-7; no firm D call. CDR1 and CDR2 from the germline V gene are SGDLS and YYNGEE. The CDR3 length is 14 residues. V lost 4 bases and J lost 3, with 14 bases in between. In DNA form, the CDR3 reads TGTGCCAGCAGCCCTGGCAGCGCCAACTACGAGCAGTACTTC. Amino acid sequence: CASSPGSANYEQYF.

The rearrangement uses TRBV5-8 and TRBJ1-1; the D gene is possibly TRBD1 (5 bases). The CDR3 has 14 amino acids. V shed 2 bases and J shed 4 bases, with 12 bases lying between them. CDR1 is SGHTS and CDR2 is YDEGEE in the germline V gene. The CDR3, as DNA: TGTGCCAGCAGCTTCCGGTTGGGGGGCACTGAAGCTTTCTTT. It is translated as CASSFRLGGTEAFF.

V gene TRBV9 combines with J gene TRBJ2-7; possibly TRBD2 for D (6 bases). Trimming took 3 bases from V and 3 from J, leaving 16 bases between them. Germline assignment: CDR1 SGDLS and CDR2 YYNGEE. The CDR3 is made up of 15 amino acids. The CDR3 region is CASSAAGSPLYEQYF. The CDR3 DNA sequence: TGTGCCAGCAGCGCCGCCGGGAGTCCACTCTACGAGCAGTACTTC.

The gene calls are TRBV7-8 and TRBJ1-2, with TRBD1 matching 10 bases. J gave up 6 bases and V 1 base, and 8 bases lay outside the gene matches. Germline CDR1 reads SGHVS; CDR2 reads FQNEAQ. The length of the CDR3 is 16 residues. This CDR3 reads CASSLGRDRGVNGYTF. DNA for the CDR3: TGTGCCAGCAGCTTAGGCCGGGACAGGGGCGTGAATGGCTACACCTTC.

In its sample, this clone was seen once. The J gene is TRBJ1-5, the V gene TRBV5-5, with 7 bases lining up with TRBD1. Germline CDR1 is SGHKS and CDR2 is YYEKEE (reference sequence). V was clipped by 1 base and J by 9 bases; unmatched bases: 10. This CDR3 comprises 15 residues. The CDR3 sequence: CASSLRGQVGAPQHF. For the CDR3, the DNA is TGTGCCAGCAGCTTGAGGGGGCAGGTGGGTGCGCCCCAGCATTTT.

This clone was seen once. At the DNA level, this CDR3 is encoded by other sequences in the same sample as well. The CDR3 nucleotides are TGCGCCAGCAGCGGCCAGGGGGTTTCCTACGAGCAGTACTTC. Amino acids: CASSGQGVSYEQYF. This chain links TRBV5-1 with TRBJ2-7; TRBD1 matches 7 bases. V lost 4 bases, J lost 1 base, and 5 bases stayed unmatched. The CDR3 consists of 14 residues. CDR1 is SGHRS, CDR2 YFSETQ, per germline.

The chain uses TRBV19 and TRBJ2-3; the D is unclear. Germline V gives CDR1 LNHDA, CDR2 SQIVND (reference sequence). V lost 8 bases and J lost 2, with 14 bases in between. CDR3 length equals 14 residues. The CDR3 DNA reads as TGTGCCAGTTCAGTGGGCCCCCACACAGATACGCAGTATTTT. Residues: CASSVGPHTDTQYF.

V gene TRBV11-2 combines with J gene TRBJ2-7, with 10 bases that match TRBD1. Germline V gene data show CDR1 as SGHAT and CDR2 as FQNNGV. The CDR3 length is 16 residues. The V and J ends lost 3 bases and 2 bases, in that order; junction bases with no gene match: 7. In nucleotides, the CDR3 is TGTGCCAGCAGCTTCGGGACAGGGGTAAAAGCCTACGAGCAGTACTTC. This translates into CASSFGTGVKAYEQYF.